The source of this T cell receptor beta chain is a study of T cell repertoires in cytomegalovirus infection. For the study at large: Evidence of both CMV infection and a matching HLA type came from public TCR beta signatures. Study results and limitations: There were HLA-C-restricted CMV-specific TCR beta clonotypes dominating the ex vivo response. Summed frequency of shared TCR beta families picked out CMV carriers who also had the relevant HLA.

TCRdb re-derived calls from the reads in MiXCR, one entry per CDR3 protein. The table includes some 900,000 distinct CDR3 sequences, approximately 29% detected once. V was pared by 9 bases and J by 3 bases, with 8 bases of the junction left unmatched. The CDR3 runs 14 residues. Germline lookup yields CDR1 SNHLY and CDR2 FYNNEI. This clonotype has only a few counts. Its antigen is undetermined. The sequence was collected from a human donor in good health (CMV status not recorded). Some clones in this sample may be carry-over from other donors' samples. V usage is TRBV2 and J usage is TRBJ1-1; 9 bases line up with TRBD1. The material was cultured CD8+ T cells from PBMCs, obtained from culture after CMV antigen stimulation. The CDR3 loop is CASPGDREYTEAFF. CDR3 DNA sequence: TGTGCCAGTCCGGGGGACAGGGAGTACACTGAAGCTTTCTTT. The entire variable domain, with the rest obtained from reference TRBV2 and TRBJ1-1, is as follows: EPEVTQTPSHQVTQMGQEVILRCVPISNHLYFYWYRQILGQKVEFLVSFYNNEISEKSEIFDDQFSVERPDGSNFTLKIRSTKLEDSAMYFCASPGDREYTEAFFGQGTRLTVV.